The present entry profiles one T cell receptor beta chain with its context. These data come from a study of blood T cell repertoires in COVID-19. TCRdb's copy holds only in-frame clones and misses some; the assay was immunoSEQ multiplex PCR. Here the sample spans approximately 96,000 clones, about 85% being singletons. The germline gives CDR1 MNHEY, CDR2 SMNVEV (reference sequence). This CDR3 has 16 amino acids. Trimming stripped 3 bases from V and 1 base from J, with 15 bases between. This clonotype was obtained from a woman aged 80 or over with acute or convalescent COVID-19. The sequencing input was peripheral blood. The chain uses TRBV27 and TRBJ1-1; D is possibly TRBD1 (6 bases). The CDR3 loop is CASSFTQGIGNTEAFF. For the CDR3, the DNA is TGTGCCAGCAGTTTCACCCAGGGGATTGGGAACACTGAAGCTTTCTTT.